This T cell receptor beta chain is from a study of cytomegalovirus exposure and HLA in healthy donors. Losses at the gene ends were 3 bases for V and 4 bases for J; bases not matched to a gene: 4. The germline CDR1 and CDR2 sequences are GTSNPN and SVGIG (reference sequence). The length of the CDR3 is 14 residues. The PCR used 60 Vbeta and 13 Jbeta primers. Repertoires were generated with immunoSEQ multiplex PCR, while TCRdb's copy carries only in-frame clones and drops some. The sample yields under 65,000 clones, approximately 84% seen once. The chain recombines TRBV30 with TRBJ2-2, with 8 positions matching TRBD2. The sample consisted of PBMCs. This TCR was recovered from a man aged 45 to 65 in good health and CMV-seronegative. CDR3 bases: TGTGCCTGGAGCGGGACTAGACGCACCGGGGAGCTGTTTTTT. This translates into CAWSGTRRTGELFF.